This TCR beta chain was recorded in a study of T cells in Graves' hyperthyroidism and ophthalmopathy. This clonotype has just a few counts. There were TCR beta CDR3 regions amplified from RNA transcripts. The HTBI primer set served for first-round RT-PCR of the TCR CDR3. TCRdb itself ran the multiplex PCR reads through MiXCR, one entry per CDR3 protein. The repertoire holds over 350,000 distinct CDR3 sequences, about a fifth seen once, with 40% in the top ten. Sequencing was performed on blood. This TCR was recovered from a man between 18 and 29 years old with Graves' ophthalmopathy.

The CDR3 loop is CATSSPGTGDEKLFF. Here the CDR3 DNA reads TGTGCCACCAGTTCCCCCGGGACAGGGGATGAAAAACTGTTTTTT. This sequence joins TRBV24-1 and TRBJ1-4; 10 bases agree with TRBD1. This CDR3 is built from 15 residues. J gave up 6 bases and V 6 bases, and 6 bases lay outside the gene matches. Germline V gives CDR1 KGHDR, CDR2 SFDVKD.